This TCR beta chain was identified in a study of blood T cells in healthy people across ages. A second roughly 6 to 11 cycle PCR used barcoded and J-beta primers. There were at least 2.5 million CDR3-containing paired-end reads obtained from each sample. TCRdb re-analysed the 5' RACE reads in MiXCR, keeping a single row per CDR3 protein. The data contain 1 million or so distinct CDR3 sequences, 40% to 55% of them singletons. Germline-derived CDR1 and CDR2 are ENHRY and SYGVKD. The CDR3 extends over 14 amino acids. Trimming shortened V by 5 bases and J by 2 bases, and 12 bases separated the two germline ends.

Sequencing was carried out using blood. The source is a woman in her fifties or sixties in good health. This chain joins TRBV10-3 and TRBJ1-1, with D perhaps matching TRBD1 (5 bases). In DNA form, the CDR3 reads TGTGCCATCAGTTCCGGGACGGAAAACACTGAAGCTTTCTTT. Protein: CAISSGTENTEAFF.